The text below deals with one TCR beta chain. Its antigen remains unidentified. The data are from a study of cytomegalovirus exposure and HLA in healthy donors. Regarding the study as a whole: Researchers left out some V segments, among them TRBV6-2 and TRBV6-3, as indistinguishable. A later analysis found common viral pathogens apparently linked to several of the most significant clusters. With DRB1 most and HLA-C fewest, TCR association rates differed between HLA loci in a later analysis. With high specificity and sensitivity, the classifier reportedly diagnosed cytomegalovirus status.

Deletions cut 1 base from V and 6 bases from J, with 24 bases between. Looked up from germline, CDR1 is LNHNV and CDR2 is YYDKDF (reference sequence). CDR3 size: 18 residues. PCR used 60 Vbeta primers and 13 Jbeta primers. Data came from immunoSEQ multiplex PCR; TCRdb stores just in-frame clones and leaves some out. The sample includes 140,000 to 150,000 clones, approximately 80% seen only once; the top ten take roughly 3.7%. Material: PBMCs. The chain carries TRBV15 and TRBJ1-2, with D maybe TRBD1 (6 bases). The receptor was isolated from a male donor in good health and CMV-seronegative. The CDR3 nucleotides read TGTGCCACCAGCAGAGGAGGGGGTTGGCGACGACAGGAGGATGGCTACACCTTC. It is translated as CATSRGGGWRRQEDGYTF.